Following are 2 T cell receptor beta chains from one sample sequenced in a study of cytomegalovirus exposure and HLA in healthy donors. In the PCR, 60 Vbeta and 13 Jbeta primers were used. Some clones are missing from TCRdb's copy, which holds only in-frame ones; the method was immunoSEQ multiplex PCR. This sample's table has under 250,000 clones. The source material was PBMCs. Receptor source: a girl aged 2-15 years in good health and CMV-seropositive.

J is TRBJ2-1 and V is TRBV5-6; perhaps TRBD2 as D (5 bases). Germline V lookup: CDR1 SGHDT, CDR2 YYEEEE. Trimming cost V 4 bases and J 0 bases, with 11 bases left between them. The CDR3 has 15 residues. The CDR3 nucleotides read TGTGCCAGCAGCCCGGGGTCTAGCTCCTACAATGAGCAGTTCTTC. Amino acids: CASSPGSSSYNEQFF.

The chain carries TRBV18 and TRBJ2-2; the match to TRBD1 covers 8 bases. J lost 2 bases, V lost 4 bases, and 3 bases had no gene match. The CDR3 covers 15 residues. Germline V gene data show CDR1 as KGHSH and CDR2 as LQKENI. Here the CDR3 DNA reads TGTGCCAGCTCACTCCAGGGGGCTAACACCGGGGAGCTGTTTTTT. Amino acids: CASSLQGANTGELFF.